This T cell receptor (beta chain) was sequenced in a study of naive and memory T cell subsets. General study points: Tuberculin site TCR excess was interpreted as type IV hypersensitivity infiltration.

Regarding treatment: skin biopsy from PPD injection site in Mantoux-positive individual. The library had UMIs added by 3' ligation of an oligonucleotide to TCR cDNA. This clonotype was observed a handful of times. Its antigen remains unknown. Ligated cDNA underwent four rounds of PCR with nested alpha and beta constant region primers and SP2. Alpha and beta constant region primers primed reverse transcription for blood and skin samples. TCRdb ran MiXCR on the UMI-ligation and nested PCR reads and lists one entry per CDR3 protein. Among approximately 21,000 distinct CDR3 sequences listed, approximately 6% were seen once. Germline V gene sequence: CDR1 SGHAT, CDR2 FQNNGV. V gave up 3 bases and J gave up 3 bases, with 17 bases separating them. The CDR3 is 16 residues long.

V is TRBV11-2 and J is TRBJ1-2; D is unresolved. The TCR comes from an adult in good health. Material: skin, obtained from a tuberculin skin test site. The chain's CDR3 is CASSLIKGNKDYGYTF. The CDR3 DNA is TGTGCCAGCAGCTTGATAAAAGGGAACAAGGACTATGGCTACACCTTC.